This T cell receptor beta chain was observed in a study of T cells in Graves' hyperthyroidism and ophthalmopathy. The wider study: Peripheral blood was collected at initial diagnosis, before any treatment.

Authors of the study amplified TCR beta CDR3 regions from RNA transcripts. The HTBI primer set was used in a first-round RT-PCR of the TCR CDR3. TCRdb fed the multiplex PCR reads into MiXCR, producing one record per CDR3 protein. Of about 350,000 distinct CDR3 sequences in the sample, 12% to 15% were seen once. Unmatched junction bases numbered 3, after V lost 2 bases and J lost 1 base. The CDR3 loop spans 15 amino acids. Germline loops: CDR1 SGHRS, CDR2 YFSETQ. The diagnostic basis comprised clinical symptoms, serum thyroxine and TRAb, thyroid ultrasound and orbital computed tomography. The authors obtained PBMCs from over 8.5 ml of fresh peripheral blood.

Material: blood. The V gene is TRBV5-1, the J gene TRBJ1-2; 9 bases line up with TRBD1. The clonotype comes from a woman aged 35 to 49 with Graves' ophthalmopathy. CDR3 DNA sequence: TGCGCCAGCAGCTTTACAGGGGGCGTTAACTATGGCTACACCTTC. It codes for CASSFTGGVNYGYTF. Drawing the rest from reference TRBV5-1 and TRBJ1-2, the complete variable domain is KAGVTQTPRYLIKTRGQQVTLSCSPISGHRSVSWYQQTPGQGLQFLFEYFSETQRNKGNFPGRFSGRQFSNSRSEMNVSTLELGDSALYLCASSFTGGVNYGYTFGSGTRLTVV.